This T cell receptor beta chain was identified in a study of pediatric ulcerative colitis (dated by TCRdb to about 2019). Turning to the overall study: Of the ulcerative colitis patients, seven or eight had pancolitis and two had left-sided colitis, and histology in every patient was consistent with ulcerative colitis. Nine newly diagnosed, treatment-naive pediatric ulcerative colitis patients and a handful of non-IBD control children each provided paired blood and rectal samples. By Pediatric Ulcerative Colitis Activity Index, a couple of patients had mild disease, several had moderate disease and three had acute severe colitis. Points the paper makes about the study in general: Because the repertoires came from total lymphocyte DNA, rare subsets such as regulatory T cells may have patterns that are not reflected. Rectal pinch biopsies may have included blood-derived T cells, especially in patients with overt colitis. Features of the rectal repertoire distinguished controls, mild-moderate colitis patients and acute severe colitis patients, and in acute severe colitis, rectal diversity was reduced because of clonal expansions. Two rectal CDR3 clonotypes were detected in all ulcerative colitis patients and were not detected in any of the controls. Clonal overlap between a subject's own blood and rectum was significantly greater in ulcerative colitis patients than in controls, which suggests more T cell trafficking to inflamed tissue. The healthy control group was small, with only a handful of individuals. A couple of patients' blood samples yielded substantially fewer templates for technical reasons and were excluded from blood-rectal overlap analysis.

One to two pinch biopsies were taken from the rectum for research during colonoscopy. Ulcerative colitis patients had received no immunosuppressive medication before the diagnostic colonoscopy. Before DNA isolation, rectal biopsies were subjected to proteinase K digestion. The Wizard kit (Promega) was used to extract genomic DNA from the blood and intestinal samples. V has 0 bases trimmed and J has 6 bases trimmed; junction bases matching no gene number 5. CDR1 and CDR2 are read off the germline V gene as MGHRA and YSYEKL. The CDR3 runs 15 amino acids, cysteine and phenylalanine included. Only the CDR3 DNA stays, 45 bases, in frame from base 1. Through the immunoSEQ TRB Survey service, multiplex V and J primers were used to amplify rearranged CDR3 beta regions from genomic DNA. To keep sequencing depth the same across samples, survey-level depth of up to 500,000 reads per sample was applied. The libraries were purified and pooled, then sequenced using Illumina technology. In the original analysis: Productive clonality, sample overlap, pairwise scatters, CDR3 beta length, V/D/J gene usage and productiveness were all assessed with the immunoSEQ online tools. Alongside Shannon and Simpson indices, calculated diversity was computed as the number of unique rearrangements divided by total templates, multiplied by 100. Z-score normalized data were analyzed by principal component analysis with the R prcomp function and the ggbiplot package. Morisita's index was used to quantify the clonal overlap between blood and rectum within each subject. Here the immuneACCESS table is served through TCRdb, limited to in-frame sequences with V and J called. Missing clones are a known gap in these copies; in checked studies unresolved V genes cover under half, and the rest lacks a known reason. V and J calls plus clone size are reproduced from that table; the DNA served to infer D and trimming. Recorded for this sample are about 40,000 clones; about 81% of them occurred a single time. The biggest ten clones account for about 9.1% of the sample.

A word on this clone: Its antigen is currently not known. The input lacks base qualities; no much larger clone sits a single base away.

The receptor was derived from a boy aged 5-17 years with severe ulcerative colitis. The rearranged segments are TRBV4-1 and TRBJ2-1; 7 bases in the junction line up with TRBD2. Sequencing was done on a sample of gut tissue. The DNA reads as follows: TGCGCCAGCAGCCAAGATGGGAGGGCCGCCAATGAGCAGTTCTTC. Translated, it reads CASSQDGRAANEQFF.